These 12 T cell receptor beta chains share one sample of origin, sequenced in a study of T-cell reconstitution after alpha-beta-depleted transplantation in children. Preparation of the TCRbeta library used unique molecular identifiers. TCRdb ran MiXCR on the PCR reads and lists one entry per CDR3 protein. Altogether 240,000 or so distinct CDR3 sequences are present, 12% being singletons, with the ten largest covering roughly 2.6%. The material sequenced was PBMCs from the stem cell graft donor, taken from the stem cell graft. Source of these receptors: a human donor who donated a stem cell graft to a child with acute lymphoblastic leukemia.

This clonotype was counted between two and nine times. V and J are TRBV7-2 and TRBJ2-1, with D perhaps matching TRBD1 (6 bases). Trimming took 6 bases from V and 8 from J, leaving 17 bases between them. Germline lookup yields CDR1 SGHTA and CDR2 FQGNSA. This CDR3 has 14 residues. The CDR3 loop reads CASRYRGGPHEQFF. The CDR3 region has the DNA TGTGCCAGCAGGTACCGAGGGGGACCCCATGAGCAGTTCTTC.

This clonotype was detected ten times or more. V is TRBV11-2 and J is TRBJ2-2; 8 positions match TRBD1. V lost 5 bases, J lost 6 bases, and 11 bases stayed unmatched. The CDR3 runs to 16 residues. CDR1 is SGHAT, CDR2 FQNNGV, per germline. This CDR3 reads CASSRRGRRGSGELFF. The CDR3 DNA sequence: TGTGCCAGCAGCCGCAGGGGGCGAAGGGGGTCCGGGGAGCTGTTTTTT. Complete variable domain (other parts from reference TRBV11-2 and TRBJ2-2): EAGVAQSPRYKIIEKRQSVAFWCNPISGHATLYWYQQILGQGPKLLIQFQNNGVVDDSQLPKDRFSAERLKGVDSTLKIQPAKLEDSAVYLCASSRRGRRGSGELFFGEGSRLTVL.

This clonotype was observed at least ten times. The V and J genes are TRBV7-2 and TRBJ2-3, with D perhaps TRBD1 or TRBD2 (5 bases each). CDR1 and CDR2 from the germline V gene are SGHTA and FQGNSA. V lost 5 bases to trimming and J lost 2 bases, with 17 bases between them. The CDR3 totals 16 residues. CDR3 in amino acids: CASSVTGTPPTDTQYF. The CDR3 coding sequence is TGTGCCAGCAGCGTGACCGGGACCCCTCCCACAGATACGCAGTATTTT.

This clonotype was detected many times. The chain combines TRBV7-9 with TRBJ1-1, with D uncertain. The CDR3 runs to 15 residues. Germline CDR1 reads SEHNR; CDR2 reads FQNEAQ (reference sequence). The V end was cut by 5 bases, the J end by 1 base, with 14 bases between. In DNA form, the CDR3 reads TGTGCCAGCAGCCGAGACCGGACGGCGAACACTGAAGCTTTCTTT. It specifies CASSRDRTANTEAFF. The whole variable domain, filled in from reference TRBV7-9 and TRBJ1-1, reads DTGVSQNPRHKITKRGQNVTFRCDPISEHNRLYWYRQTLGQGPEFLTYFQNEAQLEKSRLLSDRFSAERPKGSFSTLEIQRTEQGDSAMYLCASSRDRTANTEAFFGQGTRLTVV.

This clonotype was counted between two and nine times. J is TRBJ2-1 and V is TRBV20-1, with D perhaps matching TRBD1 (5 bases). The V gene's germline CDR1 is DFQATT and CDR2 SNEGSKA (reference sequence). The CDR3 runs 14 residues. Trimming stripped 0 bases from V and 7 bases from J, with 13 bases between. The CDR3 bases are TGCAGTGCTAGAGATCAGGGCAGGGCTAATGAGCAGTTCTTC. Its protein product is CSARDQGRANEQFF.

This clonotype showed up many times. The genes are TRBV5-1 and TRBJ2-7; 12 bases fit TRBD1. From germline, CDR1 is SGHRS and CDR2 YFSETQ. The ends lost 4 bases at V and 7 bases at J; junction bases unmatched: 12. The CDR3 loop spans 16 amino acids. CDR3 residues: CASSQKPGQGAWEQYF. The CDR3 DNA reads TGCGCCAGCAGCCAAAAACCGGGACAGGGGGCGTGGGAGCAGTACTTC.

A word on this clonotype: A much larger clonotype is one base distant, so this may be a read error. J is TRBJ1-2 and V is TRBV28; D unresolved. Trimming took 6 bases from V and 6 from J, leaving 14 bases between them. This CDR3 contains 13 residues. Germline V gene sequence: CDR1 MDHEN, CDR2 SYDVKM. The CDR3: CASRLVSSNGYTF. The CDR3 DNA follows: TGTGCCAGCAGACTGGTCAGTTCAAATGGCTACACCTTC.

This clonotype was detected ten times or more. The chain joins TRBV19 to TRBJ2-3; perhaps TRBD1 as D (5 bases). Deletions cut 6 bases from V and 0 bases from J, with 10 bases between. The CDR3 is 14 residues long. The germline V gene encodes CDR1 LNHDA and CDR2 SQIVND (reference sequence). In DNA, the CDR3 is TGTGCCAGTAGCCACCAGGGTAGCACAGATACGCAGTATTTT. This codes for CASSHQGSTDTQYF. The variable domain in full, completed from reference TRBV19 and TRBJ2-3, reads DGGITQSPKYLFRKEGQNVTLSCEQNLNHDAMYWYRQDPGQGLRLIYYSQIVNDFQKGDIAEGYSVSREKKESFPLTVTSAQKNPTAFYLCASSHQGSTDTQYFGPGTRLTVL.

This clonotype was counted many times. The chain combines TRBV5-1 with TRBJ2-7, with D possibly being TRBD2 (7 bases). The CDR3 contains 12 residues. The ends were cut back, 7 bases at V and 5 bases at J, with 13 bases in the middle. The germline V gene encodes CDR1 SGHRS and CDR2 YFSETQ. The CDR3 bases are TGCGCCAGCTCGGGCGGGGGCCACGAGCAGTACTTC. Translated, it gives CASSGGGHEQYF. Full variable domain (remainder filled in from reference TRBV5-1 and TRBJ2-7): KAGVTQTPRYLIKTRGQQVTLSCSPISGHRSVSWYQQTPGQGLQFLFEYFSETQRNKGNFPGRFSGRQFSNSRSEMNVSTLELGDSALYLCASSGGGHEQYFGPGTRLTVT.

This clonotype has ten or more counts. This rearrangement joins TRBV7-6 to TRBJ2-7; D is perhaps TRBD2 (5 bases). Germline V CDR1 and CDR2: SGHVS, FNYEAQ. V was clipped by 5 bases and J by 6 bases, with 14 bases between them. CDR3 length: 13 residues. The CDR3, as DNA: TGTGCCAGCAGCCTAACGACTACGGGCGAGCAGTACTTC. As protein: CASSLTTTGEQYF.

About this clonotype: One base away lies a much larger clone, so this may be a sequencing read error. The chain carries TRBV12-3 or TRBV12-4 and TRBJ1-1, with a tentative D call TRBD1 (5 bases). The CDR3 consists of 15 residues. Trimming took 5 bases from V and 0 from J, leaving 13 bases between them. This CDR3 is CASSPADKLNTEAFF. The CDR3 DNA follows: TGTGCCAGCAGTCCCGCGGACAAGCTGAACACTGAAGCTTTCTTT.

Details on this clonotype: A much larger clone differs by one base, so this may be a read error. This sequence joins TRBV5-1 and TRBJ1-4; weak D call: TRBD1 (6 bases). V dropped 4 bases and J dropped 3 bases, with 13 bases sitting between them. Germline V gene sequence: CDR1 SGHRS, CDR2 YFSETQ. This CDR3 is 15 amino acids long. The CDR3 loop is CASSNTRGSNEKLFF. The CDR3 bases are TGCGCCAGCAGCAACACCAGGGGTTCTAATGAAAAACTGTTTTTT.